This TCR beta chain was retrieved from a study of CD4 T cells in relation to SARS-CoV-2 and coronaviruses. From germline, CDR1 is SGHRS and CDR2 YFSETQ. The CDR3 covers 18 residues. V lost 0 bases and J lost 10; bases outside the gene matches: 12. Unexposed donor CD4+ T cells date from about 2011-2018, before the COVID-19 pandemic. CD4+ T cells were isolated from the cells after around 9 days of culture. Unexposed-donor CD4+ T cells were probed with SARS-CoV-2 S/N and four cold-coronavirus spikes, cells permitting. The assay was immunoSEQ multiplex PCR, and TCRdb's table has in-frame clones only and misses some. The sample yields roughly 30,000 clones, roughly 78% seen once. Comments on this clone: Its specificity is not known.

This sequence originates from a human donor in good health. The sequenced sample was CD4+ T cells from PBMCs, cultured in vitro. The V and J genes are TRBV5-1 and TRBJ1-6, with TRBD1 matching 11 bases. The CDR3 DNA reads TGCGCCAGCAGCTTGGACCTTACTTTAGGACAGGGGGCCTCACCCCTCCACTTT. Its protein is CASSLDLTLGQGASPLHF.